This T cell receptor beta chain was captured in a study of CD8+CD57+ T cells in acquired aplastic anemia (dated by TCRdb to 2017 to 2018). For the wider study: DNA extracted from sorted CD4+ and CD8+ cells had a mean of about 3 ug, with a range of roughly 0.19 to 27.4 ug. A CD8+CD57+ expansion meant a frequency higher than the mean frequency seen in healthy subjects. Findings and caveats that apply to the study as a whole: Patients and healthy controls showed no significant difference in CD8+ Simpson's diversity (P=0.060). Around 30 CD8+ CDR3 sequences were shared between patients and controls but appeared highly expressed in patients and within their immunodominant clones.

Patients chosen for sequencing had shown expansion of CD8+CD57+ cells by flow cytometry. All patients had severe acquired aplastic anemia diagnosed by International Study of Aplastic Anemia and Agranulocytosis and Camitta criteria. Patients had received no therapy at the time of blood sampling. The study deep-sequenced TCR repertoires of sorted CD4+ and CD8+ blood T cells from severe aplastic anemia patients and healthy subjects. Patients were enrolled under clinicaltrials.gov protocols 00001620, 01623167, 00001397, 00071045, 00081523 and 00961064 in the USA. Ficoll-Paque density gradient centrifugation was used to isolate peripheral blood mononuclear cells. CD4+ and CD8+ T cells were sorted by FACS or magnetic beads before DNA extraction. V is clipped by 4 bases and J by 7 bases, and the sequence between their germline boundaries is 13 bases long. Looking up the germline V gene yields CDR1 KGHDR and CDR2 SFDVKD. The CDR3 contains 15 residues, cysteine and phenylalanine counted. Only the CDR3 part of the read is kept: 45 bases, read in frame from the first base.

TCR beta VDJ combination and CDR3 sequence profiling used genomic DNA as the template. An Illumina HiSeq 2000 was used for TCR repertoire sequencing. On the authors' methods: Repertoires were assessed using TRBV/TRBJ rearrangement plots, CDR3 size and DJ length profiles, and Simpson's diversity index. The most abundant DNA sequence in the deep sequencing data was defined as the immunodominant clone. CDR3 amino acid sequences were checked for sharing across subjects and were also compared against the VDJdb database and published repertoires. TCRdb took the public reads, trimmed them with fastp at Q25, ran MiXCR for clone calling and kept in-frame beta chains. Merged by CDR3 protein, the rows form single entries marked with the most common genes and DNA. For this entry, the V and J calls and clone size follow TCRdb and not the study's own pipeline. Within this sample are 400,000 to 600,000 distinct CDR3 sequences, with over 25% of them counted one time only. The ten most abundant clones make up 0.82% of the sample.

This clonotype appeared many times. What this receptor recognizes is not known. Per-base quality was not reported, and no clone a single base away is much larger than it. This chain joins TRBV24-1 to TRBJ1-6; the D region possibly corresponds to TRBD1 (5 bases align). The receptor was isolated from a human donor with aplastic anemia. Material for sequencing was sorted CD4+, CD8+, or CD8+CD57+ T cells (not recorded which) from PBMCs. The bases read TGTGCCACCAGTGAGGGGGGACGGGGGAATTCACCCCTCCACTTT. It encodes CATSEGGRGNSPLHF.